This T cell receptor beta chain was captured by sequencing in a study of OX40 agonist ivuxolimab in advanced cancers. On the study more broadly: The mean age was roughly 60 years, ranging from 23 to 79, with roughly four fifths of participants male.

This CDR3 spans 15 amino acids. Germline CDR1 and CDR2: SNHLY and FYNNEI. Trimming left V 5 bases short and J 2 bases short, with 13 bases between. Only in-frame clones appear in the TCRdb table, and some are missing; sequencing was by immunoSEQ multiplex PCR. The table shows under 60,000 clones, with about 85% occurring only once. Details on this clone: Its specificity is unknown.

Overall study findings and caveats: Individuals who were partial responders at 0.1-3.0 mg/kg had clonal expansion that ranked among the lowest. On average, CD8+ T cells had more expanded clones than CD4+.

The rearrangement joins TRBV2 to TRBJ2-1, with D possibly being TRBD1 (6 bases). The source of this sequence is an adult with an advanced solid tumor such as melanoma, head and neck, liver or kidney cancer. The specimen was CD4+ or CD8+ T cells sorted from blood, collected in a trial of the OX40 agonist ivuxolimab. CDR3 sequence (DNA): TGTGCCAGCAGTTTGGCCAGGGGAGCCTACAATGAGCAGTTCTTC. Residues: CASSLARGAYNEQFF.